This T cell receptor beta chain derives from a study of technical replicates of blood from a handful of donors (dated by TCRdb to about 2017). CDR1 MNHEY and CDR2 SMNVEV are derived from the germline V gene (reference sequence). The CDR3 runs 15 residues from the cysteine to the phenylalanine. The only DNA kept is the CDR3, 45 bases in frame from the first base. V loses 2 bases of germline sequence and J loses 2 bases, and the interval between the two ends is 13 bases. Library creation used the immunoSEQ multiplex PCR assay. TCRdb's version of the immuneACCESS table is confined to in-frame rearrangements and falls short of the full clone set. An unresolved V gene accounts for under half of the shortfall where checked; the remainder is of unknown origin. The sample table holds about 88,000 clones, of which approximately 94% were seen once. The top ten hold about 0.23% of the sample. In the case of this clone: Its antigen specificity is not known. Per-nucleotide qualities are absent, and no much larger clonotype sits a single base away.

The receptor was derived from a human donor in good health. This chain is built from TRBV27 and TRBJ2-7; TRBD2 is perhaps the D gene, given 5 matching bases. The sequencing sample was made of T cells isolated from PBMCs. The DNA sequence is TGTGCCAGCAGTTTAATTGACGGGGTCGCCTACGAGCAGTACTTC. It translates as CASSLIDGVAYEQYF.